These 12 T cell receptor beta chains came from one sample sequenced in a study of shared clonotypes between healthy human individuals. Assay used: immunoSEQ multiplex PCR; TCRdb lists only in-frame clones, some missing. The sample lists about 1 million clones; around 74% were seen once. The sample comprised memory CD4+ T cells sorted from blood. As for subset: CD45RA-negative fraction. Every receptor here comes from a man between 18 and 29 years old in good health.

The chain recombines TRBV21-1 with TRBJ2-7; TRBD1, the table's D call, was not compared with the DNA. TRBV21-1 is shown as a pseudogene. The CDR3 consists of 13 residues. CDR3 sequence reads: CASSKVGGYEQYF. CDR3 sequence (DNA): TGTGCCAGCAGCAAAGTAGGGGGCTACGAGCAGTACTTC.

The V and J genes are TRBV5-1 and TRBJ1-1, with 7 bases aligning to TRBD1. V lost 7 bases, J lost 1 base, and 4 bases stayed unmatched. Germline V gene data show CDR1 as SGHRS and CDR2 as YFSETQ. The length of the CDR3 is 13 residues. CDR3 residues: CASAGQPNTEAFF. The CDR3 DNA sequence: TGCGCCAGCGCGGGACAGCCGAACACTGAAGCTTTCTTT.

This chain uses TRBV29-1 with TRBJ2-5, with D tentatively TRBD1 (6 bases). The last part of the DNA fits TRBJ2-7 better; the J call may be wrong. The CDR3 runs to 13 residues. Germline V CDR1 and CDR2: SQVTM, ANQGSEA. The CDR3 DNA reads as TGCAGCGTCCAACAGGGTTCGGGCTACGAGCAGTACTTC. Protein: CSVQQGSGYEQYF.

This clone has a handful of counts. This chain connects TRBV9 to TRBJ2-3; D ambiguous. Germline values: CDR1 SGDLS, CDR2 YYNGEE. CDR3 length: 13 amino acids. V lost 7 bases, J lost 0 bases, and 9 bases lay in between. Here the CDR3 DNA reads TGTGCCAGCGACCGGATTAGCACAGATACGCAGTATTTT. Protein sequence: CASDRISTDTQYF.

J is TRBJ2-5 and V is TRBV5-1; D may be TRBD2 (7 bases). Looked up from germline, CDR1 is SGHRS and CDR2 is YFSETQ. The CDR3 runs 15 residues. V lost 10 bases and J 1 base, leaving 20 bases between the germline ends. This CDR3 reads CASQGGGNTQETQYF. The CDR3 nucleotides are TGCGCCTCCCAGGGAGGGGGGAACACCCAAGAGACCCAGTACTTC.

For this clone: Other nucleotide sequences from this sample produce the same CDR3. V usage is TRBV5-4 and J usage is TRBJ1-6, with D hard to call. The CDR3 has 17 residues. V was pared by 0 bases and J by 0 bases, with 10 bases between. From germline, CDR1 is SGHNT and CDR2 YYREEE (reference sequence). The CDR3 reads CASSLAGKSSYNSPLHF. The CDR3 bases are TGTGCCAGCAGCTTGGCGGGCAAGAGCTCCTATAATTCACCCCTCCACTTT.

Remarks on this clone: The same CDR3 is also encoded by other DNA sequences in this sample. V and J are TRBV29-1 and TRBJ1-2; TRBD1 matches 7 bases. The V and J ends lost 7 bases and 2 bases, in that order; junction bases with no gene match: 1. The CDR3 has 11 amino acids. The germline gives CDR1 SQVTM, CDR2 ANQGSEA. The CDR3 DNA sequence: TGCAGCGCGGGACAGAACTATGGCTACACCTTC. This translates into CSAGQNYGYTF. Complete variable domain (other parts from reference TRBV29-1 and TRBJ1-2): SAVISQKPSRDICQRGTSLTIQCQVDSQVTMMFWYRQQPGQSLTLIATANQGSEATYESGFVIDKFPISRPNLTFSTLTVSNMSPEDSSIYLCSAGQNYGYTFGSGTRLTVV.

This sequence joins TRBV7-9 and TRBJ2-5; D is ambiguous. The CDR3 spans 16 residues. Germline CDR1 reads SEHNR; CDR2 reads FQNEAQ (reference sequence). V lost 2 bases, J lost 1 base, and 14 bases lay in between. The CDR3 reads CASSLWYLEPQETQYF. The DNA for the CDR3 is TGTGCCAGCAGCTTATGGTACCTTGAGCCCCAAGAGACCCAGTACTTC.

The CDR3 DNA is TGTGCCAGCAGTGAGCTCGGACTAGCGGGCAATGAGCAGTTCTTC. It codes for CASSELGLAGNEQFF. The V gene is TRBV2, the J gene TRBJ2-1; 11 positions match TRBD2. Germline trimming cut 3 bases from V and 6 bases from J; bases unmatched to any gene: 4. From germline, CDR1 is SNHLY and CDR2 FYNNEI. There are 15 residues in the CDR3.

This clone appeared many times. The chain has TRBV6-5 and TRBJ2-2; 7 nucleotides agree with TRBD1. Per germline, CDR1 MNHEY and CDR2 SVGAGI. The CDR3 covers 16 residues. V gave up 0 bases and J gave up 0 bases; unmatched junction bases: 1. This chain's CDR3 is CASSYSGGANTGELFF. DNA of the CDR3: TGTGCCAGCAGTTACTCAGGGGGCGCGAACACCGGGGAGCTGTTTTTT.

This clone occurred a few times. This sequence joins TRBV2 and TRBJ1-6, with 7 bases matching TRBD1. The CDR3 consists of 15 residues. Germline lookup yields CDR1 SNHLY and CDR2 FYNNEI. Trimming at V came to 7 bases and at J to 6 bases, leaving 9 bases not matched to a gene. The CDR3 here is CASTELGTANSPLHF. CDR3 DNA sequence: TGTGCCAGCACGGAATTGGGGACAGCTAATTCACCCCTCCACTTT.

On this clone: One end of the junction varies from germline; a read error may be responsible. This chain uses TRBV29-1 with TRBJ2-1, with no clear D. The V gene's germline CDR1 is SQVTM and CDR2 ANQGSEA. This CDR3 has 12 amino acids. The CDR3 nucleotides are TGCAGCGTTGATTGGTCCTTCAATGAGCAGTTCTTC. Protein sequence: CSVDWSFNEQFF.